A selection of T cell receptor beta chains follows, all from one sample in a study of post-analysis software for immune sequencing data. MiXCR, run by TCRdb on the PCR reads, gives a single entry per CDR3 protein. The table includes 650,000 to 850,000 distinct CDR3 sequences, 35% to 55% detected once. Sequencing was carried out using blood. These receptors all come from a girl under 18 with multiple sclerosis. Each CDR3 is given with its conserved first and last residue. A D gene is named only where the DNA matches it firmly. Clone size appears in some rows only: once, few, many, or a class for an expanded clone.

size	D	V	J	DNA	CDR3
.	.	TRBV7-9	TRBJ2-1	TGTGCCAGCAGCTTCAAGCATGAGCAGTTCTTC	CASSFKHEQFF
few	.	TRBV5-1	TRBJ2-1	TGCGCCAGCAGCCCTGTGATAGGGATTGCCAATGAGCAGTTCTTC	CASSPVIGIANEQFF
few	TRBD1	TRBV20-1	TRBJ1-2	TGCAGTGCACTTCCGGGACAGGGCATTGGCTACACCTTC	CSALPGQGIGYTF
.	TRBD2	TRBV20-1	TRBJ2-3	TGCAGTGCTAGAGATAGGGAGGGAGAACGCACAGATACGCAGTATTTT	CSARDREGERTDTQYF
.	.	TRBV29-1	TRBJ2-3	TGCAGCGTTGAAGAAACGGGCTCGCGGGCAGATACGCAGTATTTT	CSVEETGSRADTQYF
.	.	TRBV4-1	TRBJ1-1	TGCGCCAGCAGCCAAGATACGGGGTCTTACACTGAAGCTTTCTTT	CASSQDTGSYTEAFF
few	.	TRBV7-2	TRBJ2-3	TGTGCCAGCAGCCATGACCAGTTGAGGGGGATCGCAGATACGCAGTATTTT	CASSHDQLRGIADTQYF
.	.	TRBV5-1	TRBJ1-2	TGCGCCAGCAGCTCGTCACAGAACTATGGCTACACCTTC	CASSSSQNYGYTF
.	.	TRBV18	TRBJ1-2	TGTCCCAGCTCACCGACCGCCGGGGATAGCTATGGCTACACCTTC	CPSSPTAGDSYGYTF
few	TRBD2	TRBV27	TRBJ2-1	TGTGCCAGCACCCCACTCCCGCTAGCGGAGCACTACAATGAGCAGTTCTTC	CASTPLPLAEHYNEQFF
.	TRBD2	TRBV11-2	TRBJ2-7	TGTGCCGGCAGCTTAGATGAACTAGCGGCCTACGAGCAGTACTTC	CAGSLDELAAYEQYF
.	.	TRBV2	TRBJ2-5	TGTGCCAGCAGTACTCCGTCGGGGTCCCAGTACTTC	CASSTPSGSQYF
many	.	TRBV14	TRBJ2-3	TGTGCCAGCAGCATTCCTGGTGGACCAACGCAGTATTTT	CASSIPGGPTQYF
.	.	TRBV6-1	TRBJ1-2	TGTGCCAGCAGTGATACGGCGATCTATGGCTACACCTTC	CASSDTAIYGYTF
.	.	TRBV4-3	TRBJ1-2	TGCGCCAGCAGCCAAGATGGAGGGCGCTATGGCTACACCTTC	CASSQDGGRYGYTF
few	TRBD1	TRBV27	TRBJ2-7	TGTGCCAGCAGTCCGCCGACAGGGTTTAACGAGCAGTACTTC	CASSPPTGFNEQYF
.	.	TRBV20-1	TRBJ2-2	TGCAGTGCTAGGGCCTTGAACACCGGGGAGCTGTTTTTT	CSARALNTGELFF
few	.	TRBV29-1	TRBJ2-7	TGCAGCGTTGAAAGCGCCGTGGGCTCCTACGAGCAGTACTTC	CSVESAVGSYEQYF
few	.	TRBV12-3/TRBV12-4	TRBJ1-6	TGTGCCAGCAGTCCCACGTATAATTCACCCCTCCACTTT	CASSPTYNSPLHF
.	.	TRBV6-1	TRBJ1-2	TGTGCCAGCAGTGTTTCAAGTGGCTACACCTTC	CASSVSSGYTF
.	.	TRBV7-9	TRBJ1-2	TGTGCCAGCAGCTTAGTCCCCAGGGTAACTGGCTACACCTTC	CASSLVPRVTGYTF
.	.	TRBV7-8	TRBJ2-1	TGTGCCAGCAGCCTTGTCTCCGGGGCCCATGAGCAGTTCTTC	CASSLVSGAHEQFF
.	.	TRBV2	TRBJ1-1	TGTGCCAGCAGTGAAAGGTCAGGGCTTGGTAACACTGAAGCTTTCTTT	CASSERSGLGNTEAFF
.	.	TRBV29-1	TRBJ2-1	TGCAGCGTTGAAGCCAGCTACAATGAGCAGTTCTTC	CSVEASYNEQFF
.	.	TRBV5-1	TRBJ2-5	TGCGCCAGCAGCTTGGAGGGGGGCTGGGTAGAGACCCAGTACTTC	CASSLEGGWVETQYF
.	TRBD1	TRBV4-1	TRBJ1-1	TGCGCCAGCAGCCAAGAGGACAGGGGCAGGGATGAAGCTTTCTTT	CASSQEDRGRDEAFF
few	.	TRBV29-1	TRBJ1-2	TGCAGCGTTGATGGGATGGACCGAAGTTTCTATGGCTACACCTTC	CSVDGMDRSFYGYTF
few	.	TRBV27	TRBJ2-2	TGTGCCAGCAGTTGGGCTCGTGGGACCGGGGAGCTGTTTTTT	CASSWARGTGELFF
.	.	TRBV7-2	TRBJ2-5	TGTGCCAGCAGCCGCCCGGGAGAGGCCGGGGAGACCCAGTACTTC	CASSRPGEAGETQYF
.	TRBD1	TRBV4-1	TRBJ2-7	TGCGCCAGCAGCCACCCCTACGGACAGGGTAAGGACGAGCAGTACTTC	CASSHPYGQGKDEQYF
few	.	TRBV27	TRBJ1-6	TGTGCCAGCAGCCAGGACAGAGATTCACCCCTCCACTTT	CASSQDRDSPLHF
.	.	TRBV20-1	TRBJ2-1	TGCAGTGCTAGAGATTTGCCAGCCCTCGCCCGCCTCGATGAGCAGTTCTTC	CSARDLPALARLDEQFF
.	.	TRBV6-6	TRBJ2-7	TGTGCCAGCAGTGACCGGGAAGGGGGCTCCTACGAGCAGTACTTC	CASSDREGGSYEQYF